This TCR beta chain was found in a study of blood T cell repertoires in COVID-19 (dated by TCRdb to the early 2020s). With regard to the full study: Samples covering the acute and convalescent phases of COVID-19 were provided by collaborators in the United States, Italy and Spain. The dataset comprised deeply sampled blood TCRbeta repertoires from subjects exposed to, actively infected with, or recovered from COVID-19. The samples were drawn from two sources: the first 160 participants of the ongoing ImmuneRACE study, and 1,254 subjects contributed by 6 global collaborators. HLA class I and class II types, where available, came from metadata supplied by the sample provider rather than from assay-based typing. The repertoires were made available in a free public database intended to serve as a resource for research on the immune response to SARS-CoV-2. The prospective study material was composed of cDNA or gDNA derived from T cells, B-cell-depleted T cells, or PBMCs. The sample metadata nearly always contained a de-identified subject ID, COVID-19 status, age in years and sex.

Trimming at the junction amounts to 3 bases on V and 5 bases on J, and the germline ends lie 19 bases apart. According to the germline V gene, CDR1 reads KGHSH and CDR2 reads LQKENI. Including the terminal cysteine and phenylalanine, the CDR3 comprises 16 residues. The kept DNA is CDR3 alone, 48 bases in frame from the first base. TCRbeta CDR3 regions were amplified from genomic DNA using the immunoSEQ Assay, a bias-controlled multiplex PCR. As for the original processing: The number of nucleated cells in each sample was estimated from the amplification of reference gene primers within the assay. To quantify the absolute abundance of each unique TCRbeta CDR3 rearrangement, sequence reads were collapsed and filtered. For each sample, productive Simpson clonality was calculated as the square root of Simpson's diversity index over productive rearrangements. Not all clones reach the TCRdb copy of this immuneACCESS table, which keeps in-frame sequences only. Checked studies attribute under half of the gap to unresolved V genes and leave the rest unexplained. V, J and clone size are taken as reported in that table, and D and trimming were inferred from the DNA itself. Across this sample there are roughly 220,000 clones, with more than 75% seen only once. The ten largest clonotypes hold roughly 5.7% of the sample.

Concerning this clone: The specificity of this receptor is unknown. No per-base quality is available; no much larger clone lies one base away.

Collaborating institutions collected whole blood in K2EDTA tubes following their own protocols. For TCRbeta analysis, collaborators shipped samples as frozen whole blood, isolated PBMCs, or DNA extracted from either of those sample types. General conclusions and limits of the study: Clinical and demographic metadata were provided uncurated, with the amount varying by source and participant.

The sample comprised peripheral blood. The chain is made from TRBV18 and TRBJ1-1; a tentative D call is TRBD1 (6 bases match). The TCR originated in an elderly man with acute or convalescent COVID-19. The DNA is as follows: TGTGCCAGCTCACCCCCTTCCAGGGGCGTGGGAACTGAAGCTTTCTTT. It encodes CASSPPSRGVGTEAFF. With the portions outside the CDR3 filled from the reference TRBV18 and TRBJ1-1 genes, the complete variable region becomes NAGVMQNPRHLVRRRGQEARLRCSPMKGHSHVYWYRQLPEEGLKFMVYLQKENIIDESGMPKERFSAEFPKEGPSILRIQQVVRGDSAAYFCASSPPSRGVGTEAFFGQGTRLTVV.